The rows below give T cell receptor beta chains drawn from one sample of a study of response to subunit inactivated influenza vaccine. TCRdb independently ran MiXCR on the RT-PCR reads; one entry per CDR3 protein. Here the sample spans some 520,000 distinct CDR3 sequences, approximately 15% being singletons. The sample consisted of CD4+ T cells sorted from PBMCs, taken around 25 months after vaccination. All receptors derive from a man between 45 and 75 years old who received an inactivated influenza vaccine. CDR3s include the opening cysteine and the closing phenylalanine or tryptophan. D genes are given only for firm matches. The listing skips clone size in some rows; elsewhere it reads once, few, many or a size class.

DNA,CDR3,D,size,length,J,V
TGTGCCAGCAGTACGGAGACAGGGGCTGCCGGGGAGCTGTTTTTT,CASSTETGAAGELFF,TRBD1,few,15,TRBJ2-2,TRBV6-4
TGCGCCAGCAGCCAATTTTCTACCCGGGGGAGTGGCTACACCTTC,CASSQFSTRGSGYTF,-,few,15,TRBJ1-2,TRBV4-1
TGCGCCAGCAGCCAAGATATTCAGGGAACCGAGCAGTACTTC,CASSQDIQGTEQYF,-,many,14,TRBJ2-7,TRBV4-3
TGCGCCAGCAGCCAAGTTTACCGAGCGGGAGTCCTAGATACGCAGTATTTT,CASSQVYRAGVLDTQYF,TRBD2,few,17,TRBJ2-3,TRBV4-3
TGTGCCAGCAGCTTAGACGGACGATTCGTGAACACTGAAGCTTTCTTT,CASSLDGRFVNTEAFF,-,-,16,TRBJ1-1,TRBV7-3
TGTGCCAGCAGCCAAGGAGGCAGCCCTAGCACAGATACGCAGTATTTT,CASSQGGSPSTDTQYF,-,few,16,TRBJ2-3,TRBV4-2
TGTGCCAGCAGCTTAGAACAGGGGGCAGGGAACACTGAAGCTTTCTTT,CASSLEQGAGNTEAFF,TRBD1,-,16,TRBJ1-1,TRBV12-3/TRBV12-4
TGTGCCAGCAGGAGGGGGCTGGAAGAGACCCAGTACTTC,CASRRGLEETQYF,TRBD1,-,13,TRBJ2-5,TRBV11-2
TGTGCCAGCACCTTGGACAGGTTGAACACTGAAGCTTTCTTT,CASTLDRLNTEAFF,TRBD1,many,14,TRBJ1-1,TRBV2
TGTGCCGGCAGCTCTAGCTCTCGGGAGACCCAGTACTTC,CAGSSSSRETQYF,-,few,13,TRBJ2-5,TRBV7-9
TGTGCCAGCATTTCCGGGGGGAACATTCAGTACTTC,CASISGGNIQYF,TRBD2,-,12,TRBJ2-4,TRBV27
TGTGCCAGCAGCCCCGCCGCCGGAGTTAATCTAAAAAACATTCAGTACTTC,CASSPAAGVNLKNIQYF,-,few,17,TRBJ2-4,TRBV7-2
TGCGCCAGCAGCGGACAACTAGGGTTCAGCGCCTACGAGCAGTACTTC,CASSGQLGFSAYEQYF,-,few,16,TRBJ2-7,TRBV5-1
TGTGCCAGCAGCCAAGAATCGACAGGGAGGCTGTTTTTT,CASSQESTGRLFF,TRBD1,-,13,TRBJ2-2,TRBV4-2
TGTGCCACCAGCAGAGATTTGTTGGGCCAAGAGACCCAGTACTTC,CATSRDLLGQETQYF,-,-,15,TRBJ2-5,TRBV15
TGTGCCAGCAGCCCCGGAATGGGCAGGGGGCTTTATCAGCCCCAGCATTTT,CASSPGMGRGLYQPQHF,TRBD1,few,17,TRBJ1-5,TRBV7-9
TGTGCCAGCAGCTTAGAGTCAGGTTATAGCACAGATACGCAGTATTTT,CASSLESGYSTDTQYF,-,few,16,TRBJ2-3,TRBV7-8
TGTGCCAGCAGGAGTGGCTACGAGCAGTACTTC,CASRSGYEQYF,-,-,11,TRBJ2-7,TRBV6-1
TGCGCCAGCAGCTTGGGTGCGGGAAAAGCAGATACGCAGTATTTT,CASSLGAGKADTQYF,-,once,15,TRBJ2-3,TRBV5-1
TGTGCCAGCAGTTTGACGAACGAGCAGTACTTC,CASSLTNEQYF,-,-,11,TRBJ2-7,TRBV12-3/TRBV12-4
TGCAGCGTTGGTTGGCAGGGGAATGAGCAGTTCTTC,CSVGWQGNEQFF,-,-,12,TRBJ2-1,TRBV29-1
TGTGCCAGCAGCTCCGCTTGGAACTACCCCACTGAAGCTTTCTTT,CASSSAWNYPTEAFF,-,-,15,TRBJ1-1,TRBV5-5
TGTGCCACCAGTGATTTAGGGGTCTCCACAGATACGCAGTATTTT,CATSDLGVSTDTQYF,-,many,15,TRBJ2-3,TRBV24-1
TGCAGTGCTAGAGAAGGGACTAGCGTCTCCTACGAGCAGTACTTC,CSAREGTSVSYEQYF,TRBD2,-,15,TRBJ2-7,TRBV20-1
TGCGCCAGCAGCTTGGCCGAGCGGGAAGGAGAGACCCAGTACTTC,CASSLAEREGETQYF,TRBD2,-,15,TRBJ2-5,TRBV5-1
TGTGCCAGCAGCTTAGCGGAGCAGCGAGAGACCCAGTACTTC,CASSLAEQRETQYF,-,many,14,TRBJ2-5,TRBV7-2
TGCAGTGCCCCGACAGTCTCCTACGAGCAGTACTTC,CSAPTVSYEQYF,-,-,12,TRBJ2-7,TRBV20-1
TGCGCCAGCAGTCAACCCCTCGCCAGGGACGTAGCGGGGGGGTATCTATACTTC,CASSQPLARDVAGGYLYF,TRBD2,-,18,TRBJ2-7,TRBV23-1
TGTGCCAGCAGTTTTACGCTTAGCAATCAGCCCCAGCATTTT,CASSFTLSNQPQHF,-,-,14,TRBJ1-5,TRBV6-4
TGTGCCAGCAGCCCAAGATCCGGGACAAGGAACACTGAAGCTTTCTTT,CASSPRSGTRNTEAFF,-,-,16,TRBJ1-1,TRBV9
TGCGCCAGCAGCATACAGGGAATGTCCTACGAGCAGTACTTC,CASSIQGMSYEQYF,-,few,14,TRBJ2-7,TRBV5-1
TGTGCCAGCACCGACTACAAGAGCTCCTACGAGCAGTACTTC,CASTDYKSSYEQYF,-,few,14,TRBJ2-7,TRBV6-2/TRBV6-3
TGCAGTGCCTCACACCCCGGGACCGCGGACGGCGAGCTGTTTTTT,CSASHPGTADGELFF,-,-,15,TRBJ2-2,TRBV20-1
TGTGCCAGCACGAGAGGGACGGAGCAGCCCCAGCATTTT,CASTRGTEQPQHF,-,few,13,TRBJ1-5,TRBV7-9
TGTGCCGCCCAAGACAGATACAATGAGCAGTTCTTC,CAAQDRYNEQFF,-,-,12,TRBJ2-1,TRBV3-1
TGTGCCATCAGTGAAAGGACAGGGGTAAATGAGCAGTTCTTC,CAISERTGVNEQFF,TRBD1,-,14,TRBJ2-1,TRBV10-3
TGCGCCAGTAAAAGGACGGATGCCTACGAGCAGTACTTC,CASKRTDAYEQYF,-,many,13,TRBJ2-7,TRBV5-1
TGTGCCAGCACTAACCGGGACAGCTACGAGCAGTACTTC,CASTNRDSYEQYF,TRBD1,few,13,TRBJ2-7,TRBV25-1
TGCAGCACCACCCGGGCGAGGAGCCCCGATGGCTACACCTTC,CSTTRARSPDGYTF,-,few,14,TRBJ1-2,TRBV29-1
TGTGCCAGCAGGACAGAAATGAACACTGAAGCTTTCTTT,CASRTEMNTEAFF,-,-,13,TRBJ1-1,TRBV12-3/TRBV12-4
TGTGCCACCAGTCGGGGTTTGGCAGATACGCAGTATTTT,CATSRGLADTQYF,-,-,13,TRBJ2-3,TRBV24-1
TGTGCCAGCAGCTTACCGGCGGGGGATCGGGGTGAGCAGTTCTTC,CASSLPAGDRGEQFF,TRBD2,many,15,TRBJ2-1,TRBV11-2
TGCAGCGTTGGAGTGGGTCTCACTGAAGCTTTCTTT,CSVGVGLTEAFF,-,-,12,TRBJ1-1,TRBV29-1
TGTGCCAGCAGAAATGATAGCACAGATACGCAGTATTTT,CASRNDSTDTQYF,-,-,13,TRBJ2-3,TRBV2